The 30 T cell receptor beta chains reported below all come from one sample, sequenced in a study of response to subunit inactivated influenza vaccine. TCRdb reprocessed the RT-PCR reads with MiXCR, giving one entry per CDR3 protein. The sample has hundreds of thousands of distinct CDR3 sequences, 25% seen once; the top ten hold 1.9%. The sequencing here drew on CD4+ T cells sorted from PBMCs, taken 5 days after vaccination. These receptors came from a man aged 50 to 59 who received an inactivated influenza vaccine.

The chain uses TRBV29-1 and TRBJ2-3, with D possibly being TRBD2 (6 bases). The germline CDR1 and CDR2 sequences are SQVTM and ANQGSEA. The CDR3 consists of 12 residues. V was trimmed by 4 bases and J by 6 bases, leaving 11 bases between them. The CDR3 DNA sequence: TGCAGCGTTGCTACTAGCTGGGATACGCAGTATTTT. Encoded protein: CSVATSWDTQYF.

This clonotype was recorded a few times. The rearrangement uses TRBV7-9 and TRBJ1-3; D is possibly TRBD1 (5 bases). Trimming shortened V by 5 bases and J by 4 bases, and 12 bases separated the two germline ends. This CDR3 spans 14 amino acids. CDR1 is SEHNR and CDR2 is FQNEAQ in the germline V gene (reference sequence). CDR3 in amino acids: CASSRDVRGNTIYF. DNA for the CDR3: TGTGCCAGCAGCAGGGACGTTCGAGGAAACACCATATATTTT.

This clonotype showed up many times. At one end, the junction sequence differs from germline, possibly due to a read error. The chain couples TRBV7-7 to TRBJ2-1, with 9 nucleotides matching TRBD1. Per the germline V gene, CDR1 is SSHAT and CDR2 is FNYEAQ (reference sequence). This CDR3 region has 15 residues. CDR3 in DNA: TGTGCTAGCAGCAAGGACAGGGGATCCCACAATGAGCAGTTCTTC. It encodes CASSKDRGSHNEQFF.

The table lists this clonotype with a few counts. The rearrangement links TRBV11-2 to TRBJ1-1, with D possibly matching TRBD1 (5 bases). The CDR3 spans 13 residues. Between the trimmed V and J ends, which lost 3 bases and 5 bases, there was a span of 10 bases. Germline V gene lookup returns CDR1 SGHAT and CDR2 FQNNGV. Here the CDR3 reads CASSFAWGTEAFF. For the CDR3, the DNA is TGTGCCAGCAGCTTTGCCTGGGGGACTGAAGCTTTCTTT.

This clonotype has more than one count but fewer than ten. For the CDR3, the DNA is TGTGCCAGCAGCTTTCCCGGACAGGGTTACGAGCAGTACTTC. This translates into CASSFPGQGYEQYF. This rearrangement joins TRBV7-8 to TRBJ2-7; 8 nucleotides agree with TRBD1. The CDR3 is made up of 14 amino acids. The germline CDR1 and CDR2 sequences are SGHVS and FQNEAQ. With V trimmed by 3 bases and J by 4 bases, 5 bases remained unmatched.

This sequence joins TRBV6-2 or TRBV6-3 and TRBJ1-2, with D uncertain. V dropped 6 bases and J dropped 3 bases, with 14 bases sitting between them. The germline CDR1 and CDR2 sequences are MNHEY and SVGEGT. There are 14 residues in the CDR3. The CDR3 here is CASSIDGLYYGYTF. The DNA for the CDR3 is TGTGCCAGCAGCATAGACGGACTTTACTATGGCTACACCTTC.

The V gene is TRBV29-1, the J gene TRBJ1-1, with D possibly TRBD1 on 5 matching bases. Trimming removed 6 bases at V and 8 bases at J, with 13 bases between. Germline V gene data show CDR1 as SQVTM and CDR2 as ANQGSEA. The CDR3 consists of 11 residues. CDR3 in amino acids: CSVARGFEAFF. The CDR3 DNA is TGCAGCGTCGCTCGGGGGTTCGAAGCTTTCTTT. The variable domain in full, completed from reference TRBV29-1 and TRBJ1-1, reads SAVISQKPSRDICQRGTSLTIQCQVDSQVTMMFWYRQQPGQSLTLIATANQGSEATYESGFVIDKFPISRPNLTFSTLTVSNMSPEDSSIYLCSVARGFEAFFGQGTRLTVV.

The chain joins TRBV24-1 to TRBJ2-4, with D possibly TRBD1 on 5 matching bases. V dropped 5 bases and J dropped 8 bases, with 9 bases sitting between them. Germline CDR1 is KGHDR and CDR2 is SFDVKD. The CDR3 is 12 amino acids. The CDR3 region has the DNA TGTGCCACCAGTGCAGGGCCTGACATTCAGTACTTC. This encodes CATSAGPDIQYF.

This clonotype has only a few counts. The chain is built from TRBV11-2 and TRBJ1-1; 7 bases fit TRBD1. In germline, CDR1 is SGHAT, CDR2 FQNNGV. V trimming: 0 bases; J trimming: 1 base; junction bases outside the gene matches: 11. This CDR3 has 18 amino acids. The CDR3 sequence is CASSLDLAYRGRNTEAFF. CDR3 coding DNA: TGTGCCAGCAGCTTAGATCTGGCTTACAGGGGCAGGAACACTGAAGCTTTCTTT.

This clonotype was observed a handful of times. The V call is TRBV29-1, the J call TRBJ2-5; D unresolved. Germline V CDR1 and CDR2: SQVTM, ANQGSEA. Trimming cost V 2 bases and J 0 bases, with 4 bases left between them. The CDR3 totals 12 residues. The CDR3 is CSVERYQETQYF. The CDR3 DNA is TGCAGCGTTGAACGTTACCAAGAGACCCAGTACTTC.

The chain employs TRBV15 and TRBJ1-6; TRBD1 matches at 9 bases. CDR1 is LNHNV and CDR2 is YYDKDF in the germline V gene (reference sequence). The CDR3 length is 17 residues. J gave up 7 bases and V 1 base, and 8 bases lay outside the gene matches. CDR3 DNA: TGTGCCACCAGCAGAGGAGGAGTGGGACAGGGAAATTCACCCCTCCACTTT. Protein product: CATSRGGVGQGNSPLHF.

This chain's CDR3 is CASSPGAITGELFF. The CDR3 coding sequence is TGTGCCAGCTCACCAGGGGCGATCACCGGGGAGCTGTTTTTT. The J gene is TRBJ2-2, the V gene TRBV18; D might be TRBD1 (5 bases). Germline-derived CDR1 and CDR2 are KGHSH and LQKENI. V lost 2 bases and J lost 4, with 8 bases in between. This CDR3 spans 14 amino acids.

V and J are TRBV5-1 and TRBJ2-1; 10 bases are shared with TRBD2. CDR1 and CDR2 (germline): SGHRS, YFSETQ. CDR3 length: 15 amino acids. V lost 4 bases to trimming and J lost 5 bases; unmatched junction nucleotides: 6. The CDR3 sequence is CASSPLAGADNEQFF. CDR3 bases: TGCGCCAGCAGCCCCCTAGCGGGAGCGGACAATGAGCAGTTCTTC. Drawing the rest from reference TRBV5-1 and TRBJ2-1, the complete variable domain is KAGVTQTPRYLIKTRGQQVTLSCSPISGHRSVSWYQQTPGQGLQFLFEYFSETQRNKGNFPGRFSGRQFSNSRSEMNVSTLELGDSALYLCASSPLAGADNEQFFGPGTRLTVL.

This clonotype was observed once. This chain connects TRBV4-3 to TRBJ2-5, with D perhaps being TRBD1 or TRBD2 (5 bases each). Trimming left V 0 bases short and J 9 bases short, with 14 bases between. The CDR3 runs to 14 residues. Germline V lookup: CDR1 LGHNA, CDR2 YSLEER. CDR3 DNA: TGCGCCAGCAGCCAAGATCCGGCAGGGCGGGCCCAGTACTTC. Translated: CASSQDPAGRAQYF.

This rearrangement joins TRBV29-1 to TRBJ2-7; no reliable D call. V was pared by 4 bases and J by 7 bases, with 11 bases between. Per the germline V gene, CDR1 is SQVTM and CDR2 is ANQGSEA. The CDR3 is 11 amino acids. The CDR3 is CSVVDSWEQYF. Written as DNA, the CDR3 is TGCAGCGTTGTGGATTCGTGGGAGCAGTACTTC.

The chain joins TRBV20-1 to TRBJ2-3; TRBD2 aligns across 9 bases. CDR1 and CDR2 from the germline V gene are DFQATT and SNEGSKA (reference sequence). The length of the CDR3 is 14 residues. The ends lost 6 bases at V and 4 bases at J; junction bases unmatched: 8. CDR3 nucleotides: TGCAGTGCACCGGGACTAGCTTTCGCAGATACGCAGTATTTT. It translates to CSAPGLAFADTQYF.

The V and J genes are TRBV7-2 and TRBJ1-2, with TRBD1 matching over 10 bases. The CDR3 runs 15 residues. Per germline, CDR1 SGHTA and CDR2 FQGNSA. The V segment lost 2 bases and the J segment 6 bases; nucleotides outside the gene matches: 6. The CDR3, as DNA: TGTGCCAGCAGCTTACCCAGGACAGGGGGGAATGGCTACACCTTC. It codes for CASSLPRTGGNGYTF.

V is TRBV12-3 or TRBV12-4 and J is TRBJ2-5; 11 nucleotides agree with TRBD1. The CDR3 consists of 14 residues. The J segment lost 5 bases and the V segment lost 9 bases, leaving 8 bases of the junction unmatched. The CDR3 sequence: CASGGTGGSETQYF. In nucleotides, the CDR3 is TGTGCCAGTGGGGGGACAGGGGGTTCGGAGACCCAGTACTTC.

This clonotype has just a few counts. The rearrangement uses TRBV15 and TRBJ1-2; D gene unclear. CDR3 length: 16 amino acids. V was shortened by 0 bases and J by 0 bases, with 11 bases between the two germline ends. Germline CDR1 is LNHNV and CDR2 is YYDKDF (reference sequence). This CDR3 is CATSRDRLLSNYGYTF. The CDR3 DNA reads TGTGCCACCAGCAGAGACCGTCTTCTCTCTAACTATGGCTACACCTTC. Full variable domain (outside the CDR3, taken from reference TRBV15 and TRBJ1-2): DAMVIQNPRYQVTQFGKPVTLSCSQTLNHNVMYWYQQKSSQAPKLLFHYYDKDFNNEADTPDNFQSRRPNTSFCFLDIRSPGLGDTAMYLCATSRDRLLSNYGYTFGSGTRLTVV.

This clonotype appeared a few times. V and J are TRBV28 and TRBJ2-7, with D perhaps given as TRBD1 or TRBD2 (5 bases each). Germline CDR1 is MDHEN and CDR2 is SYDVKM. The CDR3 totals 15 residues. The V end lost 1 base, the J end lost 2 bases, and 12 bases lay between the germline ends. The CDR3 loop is CASSLLRAGTYEQYF. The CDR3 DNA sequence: TGTGCCAGCAGTTTATTGCGGGCAGGGACCTACGAGCAGTACTTC.

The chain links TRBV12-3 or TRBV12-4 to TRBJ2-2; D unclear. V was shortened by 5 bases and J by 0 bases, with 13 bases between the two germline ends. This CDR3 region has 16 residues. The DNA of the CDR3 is TGTGCCAGCAGTGCCAGAGCCAACTCGAACACCGGGGAGCTGTTTTTT. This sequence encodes CASSARANSNTGELFF.

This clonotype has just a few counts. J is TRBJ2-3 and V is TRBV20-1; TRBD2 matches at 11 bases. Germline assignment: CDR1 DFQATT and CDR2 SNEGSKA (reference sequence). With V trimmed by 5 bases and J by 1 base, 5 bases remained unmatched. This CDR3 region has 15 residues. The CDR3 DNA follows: TGCAGTGCTGATGGGACTAGCGGAGGCACAGATACGCAGTATTTT. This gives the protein CSADGTSGGTDTQYF.

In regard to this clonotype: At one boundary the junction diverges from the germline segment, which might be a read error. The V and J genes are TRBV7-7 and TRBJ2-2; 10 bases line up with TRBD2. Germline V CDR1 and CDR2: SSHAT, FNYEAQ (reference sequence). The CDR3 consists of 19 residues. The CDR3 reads CANSLGPHLAGGNTGELFF. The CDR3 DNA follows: TGTGCCAACAGCTTAGGGCCCCATTTAGCGGGAGGAAACACCGGGGAGCTGTTTTTT.

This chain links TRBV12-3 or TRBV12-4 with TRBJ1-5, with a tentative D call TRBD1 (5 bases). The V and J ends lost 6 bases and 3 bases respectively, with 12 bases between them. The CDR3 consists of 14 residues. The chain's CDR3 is CASSSGGYNQPQHF. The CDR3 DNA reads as TGTGCCAGCAGCTCTGGGGGTTACAATCAGCCCCAGCATTTT.

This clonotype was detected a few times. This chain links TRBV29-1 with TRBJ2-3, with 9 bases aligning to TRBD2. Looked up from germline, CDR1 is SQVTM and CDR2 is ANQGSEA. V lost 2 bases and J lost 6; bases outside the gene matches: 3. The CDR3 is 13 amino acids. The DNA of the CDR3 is TGCAGCGTTGAACGTAGCGGGGGTGATACGCAGTATTTT. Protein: CSVERSGGDTQYF.

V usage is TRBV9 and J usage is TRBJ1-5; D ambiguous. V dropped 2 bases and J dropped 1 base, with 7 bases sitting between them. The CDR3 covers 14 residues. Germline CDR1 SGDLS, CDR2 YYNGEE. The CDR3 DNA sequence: TGTGCCAGCAGCGTGGGGTCGAGCAATCAGCCCCAGCATTTT. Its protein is CASSVGSSNQPQHF.

The CDR3 region has the DNA TGCGCCAGCAGCCCCCAGGGGGCTTGGGAGCAGTACTTC. This codes for CASSPQGAWEQYF. The V call is TRBV5-1, the J call TRBJ2-7; 8 bases line up with TRBD1. J lost 7 bases, V lost 4 bases, and 7 bases had no gene match. CDR1 is SGHRS and CDR2 is YFSETQ in the germline V gene. This CDR3 has 13 residues.

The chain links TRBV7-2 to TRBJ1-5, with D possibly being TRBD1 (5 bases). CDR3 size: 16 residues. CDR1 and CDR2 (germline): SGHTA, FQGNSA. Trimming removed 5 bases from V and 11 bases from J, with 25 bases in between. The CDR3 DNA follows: TGTGCCAGCAGCCAGGCAGGGAGCGGAATCAGCTGGGCCCAGCATTTT. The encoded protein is CASSQAGSGISWAQHF.

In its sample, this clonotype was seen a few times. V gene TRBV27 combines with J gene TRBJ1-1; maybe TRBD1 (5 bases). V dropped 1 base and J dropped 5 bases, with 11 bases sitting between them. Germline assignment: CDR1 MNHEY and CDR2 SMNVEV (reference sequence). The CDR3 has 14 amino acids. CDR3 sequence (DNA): TGTGCCAGCAGTTTATACGCAGGGAGAACTGAAGCTTTCTTT. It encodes CASSLYAGRTEAFF.

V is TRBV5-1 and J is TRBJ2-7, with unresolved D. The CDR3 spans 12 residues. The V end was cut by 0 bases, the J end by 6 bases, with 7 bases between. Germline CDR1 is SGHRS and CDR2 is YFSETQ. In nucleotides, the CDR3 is TGCGCCAGCAGCTTGGAGACCCGCGAGCAGTACTTC. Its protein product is CASSLETREQYF.